What follows describes a single T cell receptor (beta chain). What it binds is unknown. Each diagnosis drew on symptoms, thyroxine, TRAb, thyroid ultrasound and orbital computed tomography findings. The entry originates in a study of T cells in Graves' hyperthyroidism and ophthalmopathy. Study results and limitations: Progression to ophthalmopathy was predicted a median of roughly 6.6 months early.

Regions amplified from RNA transcripts were the TCR beta CDR3 regions. An initial round of RT-PCR targeting the TCR CDR3 relied on the HTBI primer set. TCRdb re-called the multiplex PCR reads through MiXCR, storing one row per CDR3 protein. The table records 600,000 to 700,000 distinct CDR3 sequences, about 45% of them present only once. The V and J ends lost 6 bases and 7 bases, in that order; junction bases with no gene match: 5. Germline CDR1 reads ENHRY; CDR2 reads SYGVKD. The CDR3 is 13 amino acids. The chain joins TRBV10-3 to TRBJ1-4; 7 bases line up with TRBD1. This receptor was identified in an adult man with Graves' disease, either hyperthyroidism or ophthalmopathy (not recorded which). The sequenced sample consisted of peripheral blood or thyroid tissue (not recorded which). The CDR3 reads CAIRMTGTEKLFF. Here the CDR3 DNA reads TGTGCCATCAGGATGACAGGGACTGAAAAACTGTTTTTT.